The present T cell receptor beta chain was sequenced within a study of T cells in Graves' hyperthyroidism and ophthalmopathy. General study findings and limits: A 13 V-J model separated ophthalmopathy from stable hyperthyroidism. Researchers found most expanded thyroid clonotypes above 0.001 in blood as well.

The ends lost 5 bases at V and 7 bases at J; junction bases unmatched: 10. Germline values: CDR1 MNHEY, CDR2 SMNVEV (reference sequence). There are 14 residues in the CDR3. Based on clinical symptoms, serum thyroxine and TRAb, thyroid ultrasound and orbital computed tomography, diagnoses were reached. RNA transcripts provided the source from which TCR beta CDR3 regions were amplified. TCR CDR3 underwent first-round RT-PCR with the HTBI primer set. TCRdb ran MiXCR on the multiplex PCR reads and lists one entry per CDR3 protein. This table has more than 300,000 distinct CDR3 sequences, 17% appearing once. This clonotype was observed many times. Its antigen is currently unknown.

The sequenced sample was blood. V is TRBV27 and J is TRBJ1-2, with 7 bases identical to TRBD1. The sequence came from a woman aged 25-40 years with Graves' hyperthyroidism that later progressed to Graves' ophthalmopathy. As DNA, the CDR3 is TGTGCCAGCAGTATCGGCCGGGACAGAAGTGGCTACACCTTC. It specifies CASSIGRDRSGYTF.